One and the same sample provided the 21 T cell receptor beta chains below, sequenced in a study of T cells in Graves' hyperthyroidism and ophthalmopathy. Using RNA transcripts as the source, TCR beta CDR3 regions were amplified. A set of HTBI primers served as the primers for a first-round RT-PCR of the TCR CDR3. TCRdb reanalysed the multiplex PCR reads using MiXCR and keeps one entry per CDR3 protein. The table includes around 380,000 distinct CDR3 sequences, approximately 13% detected once. The sequenced sample consisted of blood. The source of these receptors is a man aged 25 to 45 with Graves' hyperthyroidism that later progressed to Graves' ophthalmopathy.

This clonotype was observed at least ten times. The V gene is TRBV27, the J gene TRBJ2-3, with 9 bases identical to TRBD2. The CDR3 extends over 20 amino acids. Germline V lookup: CDR1 MNHEY, CDR2 SMNVEV (reference sequence). The V and J ends lost 7 bases and 5 bases, in that order; junction bases with no gene match: 25. The CDR3 DNA reads TGTGCCAGCAACCCAAGGGGTTGGCGGGGGGGCCACAGTATTGAAGATACGCAGTATTTT. It encodes CASNPRGWRGGHSIEDTQYF.

This clonotype occurred a few times. The V call is TRBV6-1, the J call TRBJ2-7, with D maybe TRBD1 (6 bases). Germline V gene lookup returns CDR1 MNHNS and CDR2 SASEGT. V gave up 7 bases and J gave up 2 bases, with 18 bases separating them. This CDR3 comprises 15 residues. The CDR3 sequence: CASTPTGKPPYEQYF. The CDR3 DNA reads TGTGCCAGCACCCCCACAGGGAAGCCCCCCTACGAGCAGTACTTC.

For the CDR3, the DNA is TGTGCCAACACCGACAGGGGGCGAGCGTGTAACTATGGCTACACCTTC. Residues: CANTDRGRACNYGYTF. The chain couples TRBV19 to TRBJ1-2; 10 bases agree with TRBD1. Germline V gene lookup returns CDR1 LNHDA and CDR2 SQIVND (reference sequence). The J segment lost 1 base and the V segment lost 10 bases, leaving 12 bases of the junction unmatched. The length of the CDR3 is 16 residues.

This clonotype was observed at least ten times. The chain employs TRBV15 and TRBJ1-6; the D gene is possibly TRBD1 (6 bases). This CDR3 spans 15 amino acids. CDR1 LNHNV and CDR2 YYDKDF come from the germline V gene (reference sequence). The V gene lost 5 bases and the J gene lost 8 bases, with 16 bases spanning the gap. The CDR3 is CATSRGRGRDSPLHF. CDR3 bases: TGTGCCACCAGCCGAGGTCGGGGGCGGGATTCACCCCTCCACTTT.

The sample holds one count of this clonotype. A read error is possible here, since a much larger clone lies one base away. Here the CDR3 omits its conserved ending phenylalanine or tryptophan, so a read error is the likely source. The gene calls are TRBV29-1 and TRBJ1-1; 12 bases agree with TRBD1. This CDR3 has 17 amino acids. Germline values: CDR1 SQVTM, CDR2 ANQGSEA. Trimming removed 4 bases from V and 4 bases from J; junction bases left unmatched: 13. CDR3 nucleotides: TGCAGCGTTGCAGCAAGGGACAGGGGGCCGTCGGGCACTGAAGCTTTCTTA. This encodes CSVAARDRGPSGTEAFL.

This clonotype came up many times. V gene TRBV6-1 combines with J gene TRBJ1-1; 7 nucleotides align to TRBD1. Germline CDR1 MNHNS, CDR2 SASEGT. The CDR3 has 14 amino acids. The ends lost 6 bases at V and 3 bases at J; junction bases unmatched: 7. The CDR3 DNA follows: TGTGCCAGCAGAAAAGGGGGCAGAGACACTGAAGCTTTCTTT. This gives the protein CASRKGGRDTEAFF.

This clonotype occurred many times. V is TRBV2 and J is TRBJ1-1; 8 bases line up with TRBD1. CDR3 length: 14 amino acids. V lost 6 bases, J lost 5 bases, and 8 bases stayed unmatched. Germline V gene lookup returns CDR1 SNHLY and CDR2 FYNNEI. CDR3 in amino acids: CASRATGGRTEAFF. The CDR3 coding sequence is TGTGCCAGCAGGGCCACAGGGGGAAGAACTGAAGCTTTCTTT.

A note on this clonotype: Since a much larger clone is just one base distant, this may be a read error. The chain recombines TRBV13 with TRBJ2-2; 10 nucleotides line up with TRBD1. This CDR3 contains 17 residues. Losses at the gene ends were 5 bases for V and 4 bases for J; bases not matched to a gene: 10. Germline V gene lookup returns CDR1 PRHDT and CDR2 FYEKMQ (reference sequence). The chain's CDR3 is CASSPESDRGSTGELFF. The CDR3 DNA reads as TGTGCCAGCAGCCCCGAGTCGGACAGGGGGAGCACCGGGGAGCTGTTTTTT.

V usage is TRBV9 and J usage is TRBJ1-2, with TRBD1 matching 8 bases. There are 14 residues in the CDR3. The V and J ends lost 5 bases and 8 bases, in that order; junction bases with no gene match: 11. The V gene's germline CDR1 is SGDLS and CDR2 YYNGEE. DNA for the CDR3: TGTGCCAGCAGTAATAGTCAGGGGGCGCGGGGCTACACCTTC. The encoded protein is CASSNSQGARGYTF. The full variable domain, completed using reference TRBV9 and TRBJ1-2, is DSGVTQTPKHLITATGQRVTLRCSPRSGDLSVYWYQQSLDQGLQFLIQYYNGEERAKGNILERFSAQQFPDLHSELNLSSLELGDSALYFCASSNSQGARGYTFGSGTRLTVV.

This clonotype occurred many times. The V call is TRBV14, the J call TRBJ1-1; perhaps TRBD1 as D (5 bases). Trimming left V 0 bases short and J 5 bases short, with 13 bases between. The CDR3 spans 15 residues. The germline gives CDR1 SGHDN, CDR2 FVKESK. The CDR3 nucleotides are TGTGCCAGCAGCCAAGATCTGGGACTGAGAACTGAAGCTTTCTTT. Residues: CASSQDLGLRTEAFF.

There are a few counts of this clonotype. The rearrangement joins TRBV5-8 to TRBJ2-3; either TRBD1 or TRBD2 may supply D (5 bases each). The CDR3 runs 18 residues. With 3 bases removed from V and 0 bases from J, the gap between germline ends came to 20 bases. From germline, CDR1 is SGHTS and CDR2 YDEGEE. The CDR3 reads CASSSTTGADPSTDTQYF. In DNA form, the CDR3 reads TGTGCCAGCAGCTCCACTACCGGGGCAGACCCTAGCACAGATACGCAGTATTTT.

This clonotype was picked up a small number of times. The chain couples TRBV6-2 or TRBV6-3 to TRBJ1-5, with 10 bases lining up with TRBD1. The CDR3 runs 15 residues. The ends lost 6 bases at V and 2 bases at J; junction bases unmatched: 4. Germline V gene lookup returns CDR1 MNHEY and CDR2 SVGEGT. In nucleotides, the CDR3 is TGTGCCAGCAGCTGGGACAGGGGAGGCAATCAGCCCCAGCATTTT. Translation: CASSWDRGGNQPQHF.

In this sample, this clonotype turned up a few times. The chain uses TRBV10-2 and TRBJ1-6; 8 positions agree with TRBD1. The CDR3 is 14 amino acids. V lost 7 bases and J lost 8; bases outside the gene matches: 7. The germline CDR1 and CDR2 sequences are WSHSY and SAAADI. The CDR3: CASTNRGSDSPLHF. CDR3 in DNA: TGCGCCAGCACTAACAGGGGGTCGGATTCACCCCTCCACTTT.

This clonotype was seen ten or more times. V and J are TRBV7-9 and TRBJ2-3; D unresolved. V was pared by 1 base and J by 0 bases, with 8 bases between. Germline CDR1 reads SEHNR; CDR2 reads FQNEAQ (reference sequence). This CDR3 has 15 residues. The CDR3 coding sequence is TGTGCCAGCAGCTTAGGAGACGGCAGCACAGATACGCAGTATTTT. This codes for CASSLGDGSTDTQYF. Complete variable domain (other parts from reference TRBV7-9 and TRBJ2-3): DTGVSQNPRHKITKRGQNVTFRCDPISEHNRLYWYRQTLGQGPEFLTYFQNEAQLEKSRLLSDRFSAERPKGSFSTLEIQRTEQGDSAMYLCASSLGDGSTDTQYFGPGTRLTVL.

This chain joins TRBV4-1 and TRBJ2-7; D is perhaps TRBD1 or TRBD2 (5 bases each). The germline V gene has CDR1 MGHRA and CDR2 YSYEKL. CDR3 length equals 16 residues. V was shortened by 1 base and J by 3 bases, with 16 bases between the two germline ends. CDR3 DNA sequence: TGCGCCAGCAGCCAAGGCCGTGGGACGTTAAGCTACGAGCAGTACTTC. It yields the protein CASSQGRGTLSYEQYF.

With regard to this clonotype: The junction does not match germline at one end; this may be a read error. The chain recombines TRBV5-5 with TRBJ1-6, with D tentatively TRBD1 (5 bases). CDR3 length equals 13 residues. CDR1 is SGHKS and CDR2 is YYEKEE in the germline V gene (reference sequence). The CDR3 DNA sequence: TGCGCCAGCAGCAGGGCCGATAATTCACCCCTCCACTTT. Its protein product is CASSRADNSPLHF.

This clonotype showed up just a few times. This chain joins TRBV20-1 and TRBJ2-5; D is ambiguous. Deletions cut 0 bases from V and 10 bases from J, with 9 bases between. The germline V gene encodes CDR1 DFQATT and CDR2 SNEGSKA (reference sequence). The CDR3 extends over 11 amino acids. For the CDR3, the DNA is TGCAGTGCTAGAGATAGCCGGCACCAGTACTTC. This codes for CSARDSRHQYF.

This clonotype was picked up a small number of times. The rearrangement links TRBV19 to TRBJ2-5, with D perhaps matching TRBD1 (5 bases). The ends were cut back, 3 bases at V and 5 bases at J, with 16 bases in the middle. The CDR3 has 15 residues. From germline, CDR1 is LNHDA and CDR2 SQIVND (reference sequence). The CDR3 DNA follows: TGTGCCAGTAGTATCCAGACAGCCCCCTGGGAGACCCAGTACTTC. Amino acids: CASSIQTAPWETQYF.

This clonotype appeared many times. V and J are TRBV28 and TRBJ2-7; D might be TRBD2 (5 bases). V was cut by 7 bases and J by 2 bases, with 15 bases left in between. Germline loops: CDR1 MDHEN, CDR2 SYDVKM. This CDR3 contains 14 residues. The CDR3 region is CASTLAGVTYEQYF. For the CDR3, the DNA is TGTGCCAGCACCCTTGCCGGGGTTACCTACGAGCAGTACTTC.

This clonotype occurred a few times. The V gene is TRBV20-1, the J gene TRBJ2-7, with D perhaps TRBD2 (6 bases). Germline CDR1 DFQATT, CDR2 SNEGSKA (reference sequence). V lost 0 bases, J lost 5 bases, and 14 bases lay in between. This CDR3 comprises 14 residues. This chain's CDR3 is CSARDLGGSDEQYF. The CDR3 DNA sequence: TGCAGTGCTAGAGACCTCGGGGGTTCCGACGAGCAGTACTTC.

As DNA, the CDR3 is TGTGCCAGTAGCCTTGCGAGGACGGTGGGATACGAGCAGTACTTC. It translates to CASSLARTVGYEQYF. The chain combines TRBV19 with TRBJ2-7, with unresolved D. Trimming cost V 6 bases and J 4 bases, with 19 bases left between them. The CDR3 is 15 residues long. Germline V gives CDR1 LNHDA, CDR2 SQIVND (reference sequence).